The 13 T cell receptor beta chains listed next were all sequenced from one sample in a study of control samples from healthy donors and cancer patients. Assay: immunoSEQ multiplex PCR; the TCRdb copy retains only in-frame clones and omits some. Here the sample spans about 170,000 clones, roughly 93% being singletons. Sequenced sample: blood. Every receptor here comes from an older woman in good health.

The chain has TRBV5-1 and TRBJ2-6; D uncertain. CDR1 and CDR2 from the germline V gene are SGHRS and YFSETQ. There are 16 residues in the CDR3. The germline V and J ends were trimmed by 0 bases and 0 bases, with 7 bases remaining between them. The CDR3 bases are TGCGCCAGCAGCTTGGAGGCAGTCTCTGGGGCCAACGTCCTGACTTTC. This encodes CASSLEAVSGANVLTF.

This sequence joins TRBV19 and TRBJ1-5, with 7 bases lining up with TRBD1. The V and J ends lost 3 bases and 3 bases, in that order; junction bases with no gene match: 11. The CDR3 has 17 amino acids. Germline V lookup: CDR1 LNHDA, CDR2 SQIVND (reference sequence). This chain's CDR3 is CASSMGSSGTANQPQHF. The CDR3 bases are TGTGCCAGTAGTATGGGCTCTTCGGGGACAGCCAATCAGCCCCAGCATTTT.

The CDR3, as DNA: TGCAGCGTACAGGGGGCCACTGAAGCTTTCTTT. It yields the protein CSVQGATEAFF. The chain is built from TRBV29-1 and TRBJ1-1; 9 nucleotides match TRBD1. CDR1 SQVTM and CDR2 ANQGSEA come from the germline V gene. The length of the CDR3 is 11 residues. Trimming cost V 6 bases and J 4 bases; bases outside gene matches: 0.

V gene TRBV12-3 or TRBV12-4 combines with J gene TRBJ1-1, with a tentative D call TRBD1 (6 bases). V was clipped by 9 bases and J by 1 base, with 9 bases between them. The CDR3 totals 12 residues. The CDR3 bases are TGTGCCAGTTCGGACAGGAACACTGAAGCTTTCTTT. This sequence encodes CASSDRNTEAFF.

J is TRBJ1-1 and V is TRBV20-1; no reliable D call. V gave up 4 bases and J gave up 7 bases, with 10 bases separating them. The CDR3 spans 11 residues. The germline gives CDR1 DFQATT, CDR2 SNEGSKA (reference sequence). The CDR3 region is CSAIGRGEAFF. DNA of the CDR3: TGCAGTGCTATAGGCCGGGGTGAAGCTTTCTTT.

This chain uses TRBV11-3 with TRBJ2-3; 8 bases align to TRBD2. CDR1 SGHNT and CDR2 YENEEA come from the germline V gene. CDR3 length: 14 amino acids. The V and J ends lost 4 bases and 6 bases, in that order; junction bases with no gene match: 6. CDR3 sequence reads: CASSSGGELDTQYF. CDR3 bases: TGTGCCAGCAGCTCCGGGGGGGAACTGGATACGCAGTATTTT. Filled out from reference TRBV11-3 and TRBJ2-3, the complete variable domain reads EAGVVQSPRYKIIEKKQPVAFWCNPISGHNTLYWYLQNLGQGPELLIRYENEEAVDDSQLPKDRFSAERLKGVDSTLKIQPAELGDSAVYLCASSSGGELDTQYFGPGTRLTVL.

This clone showed up just once. The chain uses TRBV2 and TRBJ1-1; TRBD1 agrees at 8 bases. Germline V gene lookup returns CDR1 SNHLY and CDR2 FYNNEI. The CDR3 consists of 15 residues. J gave up 2 bases and V 3 bases, and 5 bases lay outside the gene matches. For the CDR3, the DNA is TGTGCCAGCAGTGACCAGGGGGCACTTAACACTGAAGCTTTCTTT. Its protein is CASSDQGALNTEAFF.

This chain connects TRBV7-2 to TRBJ1-2; no reliable D call. The V end lost 5 bases, the J end lost 8 bases, and 12 bases lay between the germline ends. This CDR3 contains 12 residues. Germline V CDR1 and CDR2: SGHTA, FQGNSA. CDR3 in amino acids: CASSPWVRGYTF. In DNA, the CDR3 is TGTGCCAGCAGCCCTTGGGTTCGCGGCTACACCTTC. The full variable domain, with the rest looked up from reference TRBV7-2 and TRBJ1-2, is GAGVSQSPSNKVTEKGKDVELRCDPISGHTALYWYRQSLGQGLEFLIYFQGNSAPDKSGLPSDRFSAERTGGSVSTLTIQRTQQEDSAVYLCASSPWVRGYTFGSGTRLTVV.

The chain uses TRBV10-2 and TRBJ2-2; 12 nucleotides match TRBD1. After removal of 4 bases from V and 4 bases from J, the junction contained 7 bases not matched to a gene. Per the germline V gene, CDR1 is WSHSY and CDR2 is SAAADI. This CDR3 has 17 residues. The CDR3 DNA is TGCGCCAGCAGTGTACCGGGACAGGGGGCGCGCACCGGGGAGCTGTTTTTT. Protein sequence: CASSVPGQGARTGELFF.

The chain carries TRBV2 and TRBJ1-2, with D maybe TRBD1 (5 bases). CDR1 is SNHLY and CDR2 is FYNNEI in the germline V gene. The CDR3 is made up of 20 amino acids. V was clipped by 2 bases and J by 5 bases, with 30 bases between them. This CDR3 reads CASSELIRDSPFVISYGYTF. The CDR3 region has the DNA TGTGCCAGCAGTGAACTGATCAGAGACAGTCCGTTTGTCATTTCGTATGGCTACACCTTC.

The chain uses TRBV6-2 or TRBV6-3 and TRBJ1-2; 8 nucleotides match TRBD1. Germline CDR1 and CDR2: MNHEY and SVGEGT. CDR3 length: 14 residues. V was pared by 2 bases and J by 4 bases, with 3 bases of the junction left unmatched. CDR3 sequence (DNA): TGTGCCAGCAGTTACGCCGGGACAGGCTATGGCTACACCTTC. This translates into CASSYAGTGYGYTF.

This sequence joins TRBV7-3 and TRBJ1-1; D is ambiguous. V was clipped by 5 bases and J by 1 base, with 8 bases between them. This CDR3 is 13 amino acids long. Germline CDR1 is SGHTA and CDR2 is FQGTGA. This chain's CDR3 is CASSRLANTEAFF. Here the CDR3 DNA reads TGTGCCAGCAGCCGCCTAGCGAACACTGAAGCTTTCTTT.

This chain connects TRBV7-6 to TRBJ2-1; unclear D gene. CDR3 length: 14 residues. Trimming cost V 3 bases and J 7 bases, with 13 bases left between them. In germline, CDR1 is SGHVS, CDR2 FNYEAQ. CDR3 residues: CASSFNAPRNEQFF. The CDR3 DNA is TGTGCCAGCAGCTTTAACGCTCCAAGGAATGAGCAGTTCTTC.